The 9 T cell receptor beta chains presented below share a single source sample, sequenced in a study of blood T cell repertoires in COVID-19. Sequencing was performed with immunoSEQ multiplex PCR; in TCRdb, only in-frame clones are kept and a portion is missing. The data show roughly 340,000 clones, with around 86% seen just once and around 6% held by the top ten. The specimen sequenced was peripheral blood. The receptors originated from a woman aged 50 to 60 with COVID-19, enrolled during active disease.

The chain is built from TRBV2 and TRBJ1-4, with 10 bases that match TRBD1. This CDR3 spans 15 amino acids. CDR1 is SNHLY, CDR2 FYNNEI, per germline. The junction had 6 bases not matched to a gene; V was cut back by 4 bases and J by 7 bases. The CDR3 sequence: CASSVTTGGSEKLFF. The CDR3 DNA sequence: TGTGCCAGCAGTGTAACGACAGGGGGCAGTGAAAAACTGTTTTTT. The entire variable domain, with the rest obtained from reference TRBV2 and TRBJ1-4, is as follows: EPEVTQTPSHQVTQMGQEVILRCVPISNHLYFYWYRQILGQKVEFLVSFYNNEISEKSEIFDDQFSVERPDGSNFTLKIRSTKLEDSAMYFCASSVTTGGSEKLFFGSGTQLSVL.

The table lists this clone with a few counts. In DNA, the CDR3 is TGTGCCAGCAGCTTGTCCGGGTTTAACTATGGCTACACCTTC. It encodes CASSLSGFNYGYTF. The V call is TRBV5-8, the J call TRBJ1-2; D gene uncertain. The V and J ends lost 1 base and 1 base respectively, with 8 bases between them. This CDR3 has 14 amino acids. Per germline, CDR1 SGHTS and CDR2 YDEGEE.

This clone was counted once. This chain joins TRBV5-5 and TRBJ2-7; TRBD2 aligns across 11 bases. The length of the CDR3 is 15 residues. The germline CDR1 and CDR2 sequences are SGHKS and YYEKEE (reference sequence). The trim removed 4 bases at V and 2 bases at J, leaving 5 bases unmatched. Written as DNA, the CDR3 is TGTGCCAGCAGCATAACTAGCGGGAGTACCTACGAGCAGTACTTC. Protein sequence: CASSITSGSTYEQYF. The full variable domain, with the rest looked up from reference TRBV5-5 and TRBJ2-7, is DAGVTQSPTHLIKTRGQQVTLRCSPISGHKSVSWYQQVLGQGPQFIFQYYEKEERGRGNFPDRFSARQFPNYSSELNVNALLLGDSALYLCASSITSGSTYEQYFGPGTRLTVT.

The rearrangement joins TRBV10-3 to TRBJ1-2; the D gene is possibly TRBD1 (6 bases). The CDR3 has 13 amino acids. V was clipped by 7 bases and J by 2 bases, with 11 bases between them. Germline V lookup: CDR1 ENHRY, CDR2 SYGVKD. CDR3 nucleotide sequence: TGTGCCATCACCCTTGACAGGAACTATGGCTACACCTTC. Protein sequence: CAITLDRNYGYTF.

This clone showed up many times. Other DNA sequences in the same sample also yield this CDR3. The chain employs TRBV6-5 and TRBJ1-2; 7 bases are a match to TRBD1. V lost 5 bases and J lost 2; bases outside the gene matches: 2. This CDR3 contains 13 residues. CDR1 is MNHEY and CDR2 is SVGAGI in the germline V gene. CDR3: CASSLTGNYGYTF. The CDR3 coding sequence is TGTGCCAGCAGTCTGACAGGGAACTATGGCTACACCTTC.

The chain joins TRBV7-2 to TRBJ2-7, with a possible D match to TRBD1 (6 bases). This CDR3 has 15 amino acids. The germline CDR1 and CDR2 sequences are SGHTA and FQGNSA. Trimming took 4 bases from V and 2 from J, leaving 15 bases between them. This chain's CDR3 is CASSSSGVATYEQYF. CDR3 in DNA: TGTGCCAGCAGCTCGTCAGGGGTCGCTACCTACGAGCAGTACTTC.

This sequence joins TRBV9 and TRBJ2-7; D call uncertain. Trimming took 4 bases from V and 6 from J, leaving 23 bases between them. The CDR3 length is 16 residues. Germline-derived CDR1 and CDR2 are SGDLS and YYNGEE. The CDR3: CASSPFSGHGSAEQYF. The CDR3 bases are TGTGCCAGCAGCCCCTTCTCGGGTCACGGTTCAGCCGAGCAGTACTTC.

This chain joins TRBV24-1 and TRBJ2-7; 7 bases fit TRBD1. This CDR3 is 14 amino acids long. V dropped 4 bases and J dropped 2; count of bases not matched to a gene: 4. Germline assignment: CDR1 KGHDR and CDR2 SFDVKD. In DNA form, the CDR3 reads TGTGCCACCAGTGACCGGGACAGCACCTACGAGCAGTACTTC. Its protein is CATSDRDSTYEQYF.

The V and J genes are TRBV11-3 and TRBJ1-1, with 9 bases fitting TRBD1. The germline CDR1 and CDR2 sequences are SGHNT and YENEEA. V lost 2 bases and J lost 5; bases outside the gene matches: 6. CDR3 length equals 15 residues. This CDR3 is CASSLFGQGWTEAFF. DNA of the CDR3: TGTGCCAGCAGCTTATTTGGACAGGGGTGGACTGAAGCTTTCTTT.